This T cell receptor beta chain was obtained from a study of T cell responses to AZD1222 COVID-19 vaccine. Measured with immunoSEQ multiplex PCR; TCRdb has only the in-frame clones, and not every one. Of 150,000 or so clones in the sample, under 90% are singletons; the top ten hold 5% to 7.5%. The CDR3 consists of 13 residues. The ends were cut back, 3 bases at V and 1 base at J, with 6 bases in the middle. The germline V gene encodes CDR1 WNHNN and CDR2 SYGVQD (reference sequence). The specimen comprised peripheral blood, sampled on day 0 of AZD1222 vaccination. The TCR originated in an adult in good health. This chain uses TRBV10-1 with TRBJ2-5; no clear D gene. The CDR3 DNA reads TGCGCCAGCAGTGAAAGGTTCCAAGAGACCCAGTACTTC. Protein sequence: CASSERFQETQYF.